This is a list of T cell receptor beta chains from one sample in a study of blood T cell repertoires in COVID-19. TCRdb keeps only in-frame clones here, not all; method: immunoSEQ multiplex PCR. Of more than 110,000 clones in the sample, 80% to 85% were seen once. The sample consisted of peripheral blood. These receptors came from a human donor in a cohort sampled during active COVID-19. Both conserved end residues are part of each CDR3. The D gene is left open where the match is weak. Part of the rows lack a size; the others show once, few, many or a class for expanded clones.

j_call d_call v_call clone_size cdr3_aa cdr3_nt
TRBJ1-6 - TRBV9 - CASSATVDNSPLHF TGTGCCAGCAGCGCGACAGTAGATAATTCACCCCTCCACTTT
TRBJ2-3 TRBD2 TRBV19 - CASSGTRFTDTQYF TGTGCCAGTTCGGGGACTAGGTTCACAGATACGCAGTATTTT
TRBJ2-7 TRBD1 TRBV10-3 once CAISVQGQGEQYF TGTGCCATCAGTGTGCAGGGACAGGGCGAGCAGTACTTC
TRBJ1-1 - TRBV15 few CATLRYGQRWSEAFF TGTGCCACCCTCCGTTATGGACAAAGGTGGTCTGAGGCTTTCTTT
TRBJ2-5 - TRBV5-3 - CARSWIRQGQETQYF TGTGCCAGAAGCTGGATACGTCAGGGCCAAGAGACCCAGTACTTC
TRBJ2-2 - TRBV27 - CASSATGVTGELFF TGTGCCAGCAGTGCAACCGGGGTCACCGGGGAGCTGTTTTTT
TRBJ1-1 TRBD1 TRBV3-1/TRBV3-2 - CASSLLNRGLEAFF TGTGCCAGCAGCCTCTTGAACAGGGGACTTGAAGCTTTCTTT
TRBJ2-1 - TRBV5-4 - CATSTPGHEQFF TGTGCCACCTCGACCCCGGGTCATGAGCAGTTCTTC
TRBJ2-2 - TRBV7-3 - CASSLGGQNTGELFF TGTGCCAGCAGCTTAGGGGGACAGAACACCGGGGAGCTGTTTTTT
TRBJ2-1 - TRBV11-2 - CASSPTANEQFF TGTGCCAGCAGCCCGACAGCTAATGAGCAGTTCTTC
TRBJ2-5 TRBD1 TRBV5-1 - CASSSQGAPETQYF TGCGCCAGCAGCTCACAGGGGGCCCCGGAGACCCAGTACTTC
TRBJ2-1 TRBD2 TRBV5-4 - CASSLASGAYNEQFF TGTGCCAGCAGCTTGGCTAGCGGGGCCTACAATGAGCAGTTCTTC